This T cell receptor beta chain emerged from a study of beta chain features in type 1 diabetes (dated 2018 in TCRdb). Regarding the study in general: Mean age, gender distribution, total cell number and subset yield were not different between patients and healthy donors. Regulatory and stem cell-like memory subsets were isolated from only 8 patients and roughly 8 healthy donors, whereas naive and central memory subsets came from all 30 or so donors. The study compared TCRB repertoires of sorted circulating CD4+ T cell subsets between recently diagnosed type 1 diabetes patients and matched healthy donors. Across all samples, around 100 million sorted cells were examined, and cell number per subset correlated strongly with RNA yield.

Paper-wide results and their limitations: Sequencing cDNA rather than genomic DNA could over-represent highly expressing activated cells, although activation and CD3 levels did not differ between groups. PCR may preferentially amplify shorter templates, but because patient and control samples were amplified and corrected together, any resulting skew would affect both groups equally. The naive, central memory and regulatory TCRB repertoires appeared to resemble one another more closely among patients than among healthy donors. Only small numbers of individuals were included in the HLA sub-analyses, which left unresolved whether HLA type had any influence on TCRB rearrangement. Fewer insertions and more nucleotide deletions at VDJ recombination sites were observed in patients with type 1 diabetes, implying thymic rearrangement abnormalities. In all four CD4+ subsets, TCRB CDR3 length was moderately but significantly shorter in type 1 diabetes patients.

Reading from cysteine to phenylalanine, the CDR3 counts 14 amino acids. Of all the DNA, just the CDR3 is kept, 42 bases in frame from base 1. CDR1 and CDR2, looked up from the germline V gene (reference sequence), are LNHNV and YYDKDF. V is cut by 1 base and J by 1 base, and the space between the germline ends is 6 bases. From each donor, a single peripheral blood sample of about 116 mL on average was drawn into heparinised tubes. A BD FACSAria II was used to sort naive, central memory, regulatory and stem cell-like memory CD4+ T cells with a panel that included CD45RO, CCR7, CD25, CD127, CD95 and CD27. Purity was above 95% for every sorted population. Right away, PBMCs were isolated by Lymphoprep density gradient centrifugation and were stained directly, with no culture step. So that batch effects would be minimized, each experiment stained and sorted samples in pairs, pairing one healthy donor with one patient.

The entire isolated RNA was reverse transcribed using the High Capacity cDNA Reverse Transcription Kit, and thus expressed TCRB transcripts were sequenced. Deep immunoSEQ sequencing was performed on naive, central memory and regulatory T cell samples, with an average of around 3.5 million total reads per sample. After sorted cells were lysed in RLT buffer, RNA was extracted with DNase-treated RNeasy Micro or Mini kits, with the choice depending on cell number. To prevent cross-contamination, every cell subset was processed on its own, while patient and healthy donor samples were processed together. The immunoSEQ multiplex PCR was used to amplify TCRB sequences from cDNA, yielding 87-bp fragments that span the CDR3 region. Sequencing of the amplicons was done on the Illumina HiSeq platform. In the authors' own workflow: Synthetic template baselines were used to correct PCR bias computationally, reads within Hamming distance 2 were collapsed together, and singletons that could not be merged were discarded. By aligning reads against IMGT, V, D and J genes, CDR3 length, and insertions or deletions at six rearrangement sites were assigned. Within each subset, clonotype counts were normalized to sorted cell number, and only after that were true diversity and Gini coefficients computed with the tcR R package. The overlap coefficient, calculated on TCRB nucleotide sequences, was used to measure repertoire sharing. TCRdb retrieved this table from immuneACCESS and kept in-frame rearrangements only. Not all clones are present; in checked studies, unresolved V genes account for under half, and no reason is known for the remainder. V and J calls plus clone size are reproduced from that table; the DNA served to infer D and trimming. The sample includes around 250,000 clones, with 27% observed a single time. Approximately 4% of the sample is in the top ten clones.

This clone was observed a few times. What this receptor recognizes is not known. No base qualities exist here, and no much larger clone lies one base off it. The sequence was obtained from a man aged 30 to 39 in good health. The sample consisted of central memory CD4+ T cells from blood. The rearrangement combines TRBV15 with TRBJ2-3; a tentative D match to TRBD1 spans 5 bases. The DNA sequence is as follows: TGTGCCACCAGCAGAGCCAGGGGCACAGATACGCAGTATTTT. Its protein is CATSRARGTDTQYF.